Shown below are 20 T cell receptor beta chains from a single sample sequenced in a study of cytomegalovirus exposure and HLA in healthy donors. The primer mix had 60 Vbeta and 13 Jbeta primers. Libraries were prepared by immunoSEQ multiplex PCR; TCRdb keeps only in-frame clonotypes and omits some of them. The data hold about 150,000 clones, with nearly 80% observed a single time. The sample comprised PBMCs. Source of these receptors: a woman between 35 and 50 years old in good health and CMV-seronegative.

V gene TRBV19 combines with J gene TRBJ1-5; D possibly corresponds to TRBD1 (5 bases). The CDR3 loop spans 15 amino acids. Germline CDR1 is LNHDA and CDR2 is SQIVND (reference sequence). Between the trimmed V and J ends, which lost 1 base and 2 bases, there was a span of 9 bases. The CDR3 nucleotides read TGTGCCAGTAGTATAGTACAGGTTGGCAATCAGCCCCAGCATTTT. Protein: CASSIVQVGNQPQHF.

This chain uses TRBV4-2 with TRBJ1-1; D is possibly TRBD1 (5 bases). This CDR3 has 12 residues. Germline CDR1 is LGHNA and CDR2 is YNFKEQ. V lost 3 bases and J lost 6, with 8 bases in between. CDR3 DNA: TGTGCCAGCAGCCAGACAGAAGCTGAAGCTTTCTTT. Protein: CASSQTEAEAFF.

V and J are TRBV14 and TRBJ2-5; a weak D match, TRBD2 (6 bases). Germline assignment: CDR1 SGHDN and CDR2 FVKESK. V dropped 4 bases and J dropped 0 bases, with 12 bases sitting between them. The CDR3 spans 15 residues. DNA of the CDR3: TGTGCCAGCAGCCGGGGGACTGTTTACCAAGAGACCCAGTACTTC. Translated: CASSRGTVYQETQYF. Looking up the rest from reference TRBV14 and TRBJ2-5 gives the full variable domain: EAGVTQFPSHSVIEKGQTVTLRCDPISGHDNLYWYRRVMGKEIKFLLHFVKESKQDESGMPNNRFLAERTGGTYSTLKVQPAELEDSGVYFCASSRGTVYQETQYFGPGTRLLVL.

This clone was observed a few times. The genes are TRBV11-2 and TRBJ2-7; D unclear. The CDR3 consists of 13 residues. V gave up 7 bases and J gave up 2 bases, with 12 bases separating them. Germline V gives CDR1 SGHAT, CDR2 FQNNGV. DNA for the CDR3: TGTGCCAGCACCGCAGGCCCCCCCTACGAGCAGTACTTC. It translates to CASTAGPPYEQYF.

The CDR3 spells CASSRTALADEQYF. The CDR3 coding sequence is TGCGCCAGCAGCCGGACAGCGCTTGCCGACGAGCAGTACTTC. The V and J genes are TRBV10-2 and TRBJ2-7; TRBD1 might be the D (6 bases). Germline CDR1 is WSHSY and CDR2 is SAAADI. V was trimmed by 6 bases and J by 5 bases, leaving 17 bases between them. The CDR3 extends over 14 amino acids.

The chain employs TRBV14 and TRBJ2-2, with D possibly being TRBD2 (6 bases). The CDR3 length is 18 residues. V gave up 3 bases and J gave up 5 bases, with 22 bases separating them. Per the germline V gene, CDR1 is SGHDN and CDR2 is FVKESK. CDR3 in DNA: TGTGCCAGCAGCCACCCCGGGGGTTCCTGGACGGGGACCGGGGAGCTGTTTTTT. It yields the protein CASSHPGGSWTGTGELFF.

This clone came up a few times. The chain links TRBV6-5 to TRBJ1-6; D remains ambiguous. CDR3 length equals 13 residues. V lost 5 bases and J lost 7, with 9 bases in between. CDR1 and CDR2 (germline): MNHEY, SVGAGI. CDR3: CASSEGSNSPLHF. In nucleotides, the CDR3 is TGTGCCAGCAGTGAGGGCAGCAATTCACCCCTCCACTTT.

The chain couples TRBV7-3 to TRBJ1-2, with 12 bases identical to TRBD1. Unmatched junction bases numbered 3, after V lost 0 bases and J lost 4 bases. The CDR3 sequence is 16 residues long. CDR1 is SGHTA and CDR2 is FQGTGA in the germline V gene. CDR3 nucleotide sequence: TGTGCCAGCAGCTTAACGGGGACAGGGGGCGTCTATGGCTACACCTTC. It encodes CASSLTGTGGVYGYTF.

By share, this clone ranks as medium-sized. The chain combines TRBV6-1 with TRBJ2-1, with 9 bases lining up with TRBD2. The V gene end was trimmed by 4 bases and the J gene end by 12 bases; junction bases not matched to a gene: 22. Per germline, CDR1 MNHNS and CDR2 SASEGT. The CDR3 consists of 18 residues. CDR3 sequence: CASSGTGTPLAGIEGQFF. The CDR3 DNA is TGTGCCAGCAGTGGAACCGGGACCCCACTAGCGGGTATCGAAGGGCAGTTCTTC.

V gene TRBV7-9 combines with J gene TRBJ2-7; the D is unclear. V lost 5 bases to trimming and J lost 2 bases, with 13 bases between them. Per germline, CDR1 SEHNR and CDR2 FQNEAQ (reference sequence). The CDR3 loop spans 14 amino acids. CDR3 bases: TGTGCCAGCAGCAGAGACGGTACTACCTACGAGCAGTACTTC. Its protein is CASSRDGTTYEQYF.

V is TRBV4-1 and J is TRBJ2-5; possibly TRBD1 for D (6 bases). CDR1 is MGHRA and CDR2 is YSYEKL in the germline V gene. The CDR3 contains 15 residues. Trimming cost V 4 bases and J 0 bases, with 12 bases left between them. The CDR3 nucleotides are TGCGCCAGCAGCCGCATGACAGGCTACCAAGAGACCCAGTACTTC. It yields the protein CASSRMTGYQETQYF.

The genes are TRBV7-3 and TRBJ2-1, with D possibly matching TRBD1 (5 bases). The CDR3 sequence is 15 residues long. The germline V gene has CDR1 SGHTA and CDR2 FQGTGA. Trimming took off 3 bases at V and 3 bases at J, with 12 bases between the two ends. Here the CDR3 DNA reads TGTGCCAGCAGCTTGTCGTCGGACAACTACAATGAGCAGTTCTTC. This encodes CASSLSSDNYNEQFF.

This chain links TRBV4-1 with TRBJ2-4, with 7 bases matching TRBD2. Germline CDR1 and CDR2: MGHRA and YSYEKL. J was trimmed by 6 bases and V by 0 bases; bases with no gene match: 5. The CDR3 loop spans 15 amino acids. In DNA, the CDR3 is TGCGCCAGCAGCCAAGAGCGGGGGAGGTTAAACATTCAGTACTTC. Translation: CASSQERGRLNIQYF.

This chain joins TRBV2 and TRBJ2-7, with D perhaps matching TRBD2 (6 bases). The CDR3 is 15 residues long. Germline-derived CDR1 and CDR2 are SNHLY and FYNNEI. The V and J ends lost 4 bases and 3 bases respectively, with 16 bases between them. CDR3 DNA: TGTGCCAGCAGTGCCCCCGGGACTCATAACTACGAGCAGTACTTC. Translation gives CASSAPGTHNYEQYF.

This chain uses TRBV5-1 with TRBJ2-3; 8 nucleotides match TRBD2. CDR1 and CDR2 from the germline V gene are SGHRS and YFSETQ. J lost 2 bases, V lost 0 bases, and 2 bases had no gene match. The CDR3 consists of 15 residues. DNA of the CDR3: TGCGCCAGCAGCTTGGTCGGACTAGCCACAGATACGCAGTATTTT. It yields the protein CASSLVGLATDTQYF.

J is TRBJ1-2 and V is TRBV5-5, with a weak D call TRBD1 (6 bases). Germline CDR1 is SGHKS and CDR2 is YYEKEE (reference sequence). The CDR3 runs to 16 residues. Trimming took 0 bases from V and 2 from J, leaving 14 bases between them. CDR3: CASSLGAVGGNYGYTF. Here the CDR3 DNA reads TGTGCCAGCAGCTTGGGGGCAGTAGGGGGAAACTATGGCTACACCTTC.

This clone turned up a few times. This chain joins TRBV6-5 and TRBJ1-6; unclear D gene. V shed 2 bases and J shed 0 bases, with 5 bases lying between them. The CDR3 runs to 15 residues. Germline-derived CDR1 and CDR2 are MNHEY and SVGAGI. The CDR3 sequence is CASSYEGSYNSPLHF. The CDR3 nucleotides are TGTGCCAGCAGTTACGAGGGCTCCTATAATTCACCCCTCCACTTT.

This chain connects TRBV5-1 to TRBJ2-7, with TRBD1 as a possible D gene (5 bases). V lost 3 bases and J 2 bases, leaving 12 bases between the germline ends. The CDR3 is 14 amino acids. Looked up from germline, CDR1 is SGHRS and CDR2 is YFSETQ. The CDR3 nucleotides are TGCGCCAGCAGCTCGACGACAGCGACCTACGAGCAGTACTTC. Protein product: CASSSTTATYEQYF.

The V gene is TRBV7-3, the J gene TRBJ1-1; D is possibly TRBD1 (5 bases). Germline V gives CDR1 SGHTA, CDR2 FQGTGA. The CDR3 is 14 amino acids. Trimming took 5 bases from V and 2 from J, leaving 12 bases between them. CDR3 amino acids: CASSRGSSNTEAFF. In nucleotides, the CDR3 is TGTGCCAGCAGCCGGGGGAGTTCTAACACTGAAGCTTTCTTT.

The chain is built from TRBV2 and TRBJ2-1, with D uncertain. The CDR3 is 13 residues long. Germline V gives CDR1 SNHLY, CDR2 FYNNEI. V was pared by 4 bases and J by 5 bases, with 9 bases between. The CDR3 coding sequence is TGTGCCAGCAGTGTTTTTCCCAACAATGAGCAGTTCTTC. This translates into CASSVFPNNEQFF.